A single T cell receptor (beta chain) is shown here with its context. RNA in amounts of about 0.5 to 1 ug was reverse transcribed with random hexamers. TCRdb ran MiXCR on the immunoSEQ multiplex PCR reads and lists one entry per CDR3 protein. The table records about 130,000 distinct CDR3 sequences, around 94% of them present only once. This CDR3 contains 15 residues. The ends lost 3 bases at V and 4 bases at J; junction bases unmatched: 2. The V gene's germline CDR1 is SGDLS and CDR2 YYNGEE. These data belong to a study of CD8 T cells in Susac syndrome. This receptor was obtained from a human donor with Susac syndrome. The sample was CD8+ T cells from PBMCs. V gene TRBV9 combines with J gene TRBJ2-7, with 15 bases fitting TRBD2. The CDR3 sequence is CASSEGLAGGYEQYF. The CDR3 region has the DNA TGTGCCAGCAGCGAGGGACTAGCGGGAGGATACGAGCAGTACTTC.